This T cell receptor (beta chain) was retrieved from a study of blood T cell repertoires in COVID-19. Study context: Acute and convalescent COVID-19 samples came from the United States, Italy and Spain. Sources were T cells, B-cell-depleted T cells, or PBMCs; the material itself was cDNA or gDNA.

Original processing methods: Amplified reference gene primers provided the basis for estimating nucleated cell counts. Measured with immunoSEQ multiplex PCR; TCRdb has only the in-frame clones, and not every one. Clone size and the V and J calls come from that table; the DNA yielded D and trimming. This sample yields under 75,000 clones, of which 70% to 85% are seen a single time; less than 7% belongs to the top ten. From germline, CDR1 is MNHEY and CDR2 SMNVEV (reference sequence). The V segment lost 5 bases and the J segment 8 bases; nucleotides outside the gene matches: 8. This CDR3 has 13 residues. This clone was counted only a few times.

This chain connects TRBV27 to TRBJ1-2; 7 bases match TRBD1. Material for sequencing was peripheral blood. This sequence was found in a woman in her 70s with acute or convalescent COVID-19. CDR3 region: CASSPSTGSGYTF. The DNA for the CDR3 is TGTGCCAGCAGTCCATCGACAGGGAGCGGCTACACCTTC.